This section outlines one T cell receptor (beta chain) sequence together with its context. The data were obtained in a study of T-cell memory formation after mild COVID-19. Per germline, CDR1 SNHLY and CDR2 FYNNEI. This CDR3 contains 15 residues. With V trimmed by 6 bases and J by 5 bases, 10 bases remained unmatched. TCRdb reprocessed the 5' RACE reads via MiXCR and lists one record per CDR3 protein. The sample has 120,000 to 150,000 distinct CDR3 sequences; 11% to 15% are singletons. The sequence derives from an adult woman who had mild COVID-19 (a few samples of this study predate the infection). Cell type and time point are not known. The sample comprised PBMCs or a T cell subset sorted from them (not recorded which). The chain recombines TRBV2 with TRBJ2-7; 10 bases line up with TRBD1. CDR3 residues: CASSGGTGAIHEQYF. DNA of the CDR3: TGTGCCAGCAGCGGTGGGACAGGGGCGATCCACGAGCAGTACTTC. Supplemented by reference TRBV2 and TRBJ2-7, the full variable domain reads EPEVTQTPSHQVTQMGQEVILRCVPISNHLYFYWYRQILGQKVEFLVSFYNNEISEKSEIFDDQFSVERPDGSNFTLKIRSTKLEDSAMYFCASSGGTGAIHEQYFGPGTRLTVT.